This paragraph reports one T cell receptor (beta chain). There is no known antigen for this receptor. Per-base quality was not reported, and no clone a single base away is much larger than it. The data derive from a study of beta chain features in type 1 diabetes (dated by TCRdb to the late 2010s). The study in broad terms: Mean age, gender distribution, total cell number and subset yield were not different between patients and healthy donors. The study compared the TCRB repertoires of sorted circulating CD4+ T cell subsets in recently diagnosed type 1 diabetes patients with those in matched healthy donors. Whereas all 28 donors provided naive and central memory subsets, regulatory and stem cell-like memory subsets were isolated from just 8 patients and about 8 healthy donors. A total of 100 million to 140 million sorted cells were examined across all samples, and the number of cells per subset was strongly correlated with RNA yield.

A single peripheral blood draw of around 0.11 L on average was collected from each donor into heparinised tubes. Naive, central memory, regulatory and stem cell-like memory CD4+ T cells were sorted on a BD FACSAria II using a panel including CD45RO, CCR7, CD25, CD127, CD95 and CD27. All sorted populations exceeded 95% purity. Right away, PBMCs were isolated by Lymphoprep density gradient centrifugation and were stained directly, with no culture step. To minimize batch effects, samples were stained and sorted in pairs, one healthy donor with one patient per experiment. Results the study describes overall, beyond this receptor: Shorter templates might be favored by PCR, yet because patient and control samples were amplified and corrected together, any such skew would affect both groups equally. Naive, central memory and regulatory TCRB repertoires appeared to be more similar among patients than among healthy donors. Type 1 diabetes patients showed a moderate but significant shortening of TCRB CDR3 length in all four CD4+ subsets. Patients with type 1 diabetes made fewer insertions and deleted more nucleotides at VDJ recombination sites, implying thymic rearrangement abnormalities. Because small numbers of individuals were included in the HLA sub-analyses, any influence of HLA type on TCRB rearrangement was left unresolved. Sequencing cDNA rather than genomic DNA could over-represent highly expressing activated cells, although activation and CD3 levels did not differ between groups.

The entire isolated RNA was reverse transcribed using the High Capacity cDNA Reverse Transcription Kit, and thus expressed TCRB transcripts were sequenced. Deep immunoSEQ sequencing was performed on naive, central memory and regulatory T cell samples, with an average of around 3.4 million total reads per sample. Sorted cells were lysed in RLT buffer, and RNA was extracted using DNase-treated RNeasy Micro or Mini kits according to cell number. To prevent cross-contamination, every cell subset was processed on its own, while patient and healthy donor samples were processed together. The immunoSEQ multiplex PCR was used to amplify TCRB sequences from cDNA, yielding 87-bp fragments that span the CDR3 region. Sequencing of the amplicons was done on the Illumina HiSeq platform. The original methods were these. PCR bias was computationally corrected using synthetic template baselines, reads within Hamming distance 2 were collapsed, and singletons that could not be merged were discarded. Reads were aligned against IMGT to assign V, D and J genes, CDR3 length and insertions or deletions at six rearrangement sites. Within each subset, clonotype counts were normalized to sorted cell number, and only after that were true diversity and Gini coefficients computed with the tcR R package. Repertoire sharing was quantified using the overlap coefficient calculated on TCRB nucleotide sequences. This immuneACCESS table, as held by TCRdb, lists in-frame sequences with V and J called but not all clones. Of the missing ones, under half trace to an unresolved V gene in checked studies; the others have no known cause. The V and J calls and clone size were taken over from that table, and D and trimming were inferred from the DNA. In all, the sample holds roughly 180,000 clones, and 10% to 15% of those were seen once. In total, the top ten clones hold about 0.66% of the sample.

Taken from cysteine to phenylalanine, the CDR3 has 12 residues. This entry keeps only the CDR3 DNA: 36 bases, framed from base 1. V and J lose 3 bases and 2 bases, and a span of 7 bases separates them. According to the germline V gene, CDR1 reads SQVTM and CDR2 reads ANQGSEA. The sequence is built from TRBV29-1 and TRBJ2-5, with a tentative D gene TRBD1 over 5 matching bases. This TCR derives from a woman younger than 35 in good health. The sequenced sample consisted of central memory CD4+ T cells from blood. The CDR3 corresponds to CSVDRQQETQYF. Here is the DNA: TGCAGCGTTGATAGACAGCAAGAGACCCAGTACTTC.